This T cell receptor beta chain was obtained from a study of T cells in Graves' hyperthyroidism and ophthalmopathy. Study background: Pretreatment peripheral blood was obtained at initial diagnosis. Overall study findings and caveats: Through a model of 13 V-J features, ophthalmopathy was separated from stable hyperthyroidism.

This CDR3 has 11 residues. Germline lookup yields CDR1 WSHSY and CDR2 SAAADI. J was trimmed by 13 bases and V by 8 bases; bases with no gene match: 6. Researchers amplified the TCR beta CDR3 regions from RNA transcripts. TCR CDR3 underwent first-round RT-PCR with the HTBI primer set. Each CDR3 protein gets one entry after TCRdb re-called the multiplex PCR reads with MiXCR. The sample has approximately 400,000 distinct CDR3 sequences, over 13% seen once. This clonotype was picked up a small number of times. Its antigen remains unidentified. The sample consisted of blood. This sequence originates from a man aged 50-59 years with Graves' ophthalmopathy. V gene TRBV10-2 combines with J gene TRBJ2-1, with 9 bases lining up with TRBD2. The CDR3 nucleotides read TGCGCCAGCGGGGAGACTAGCGGCCAGTTCTTC. It translates to CASGETSGQFF.